This TCR beta chain was found in a study of blood T cell repertoires in COVID-19. Looking at the study overall: Samples came from the United States, Italy and Spain, spanning acute and convalescent COVID-19.

Original methodology: Amplified reference gene primers provided the basis for estimating nucleated cell counts. Generated by immunoSEQ multiplex PCR, the TCRdb table keeps only in-frame clones and is missing some. That table supplies the V and J calls and clone size; D and trimming were determined from the DNA. The sample has 250,000 to 350,000 clones, approximately 91% seen once. This CDR3 comprises 14 residues. V was clipped by 6 bases and J by 6 bases, with 19 bases between them. The germline V gene encodes CDR1 DFQATT and CDR2 SNEGSKA (reference sequence). The V and J genes are TRBV20-1 and TRBJ2-3, with D possibly being TRBD2 (6 bases). This receptor was obtained from a woman aged 60 to 75 with acute or convalescent COVID-19. The sequenced sample consisted of peripheral blood. The CDR3 DNA follows: TGCAGTGCAAGTCTGACTAGTCTTTCGGATACGCAGTATTTT. It encodes CSASLTSLSDTQYF.